A selection of T cell receptor beta chains follows, all from one sample in a study of PD-1 blockade in classical Hodgkin lymphoma. TCRdb keeps only in-frame clones here, not all; method: immunoSEQ multiplex PCR. Of about 45,000 clones detected, around 72% appear once; the ten largest clones hold 2.5% to 3%. This material consisted of peripheral blood mononuclear cells (PBMCs), taken before the second cycle of nivolumab. The receptors stem from a human donor with classical Hodgkin lymphoma. CDR3s include the opening cysteine and the closing phenylalanine or tryptophan. D genes are given only for firm matches. A clone size is listed for some rows: how often the clone was seen (once, few, many), or a class if it is expanded.

v_call	d_call	j_call	clone_size	cdr3_aa	cdr3_nt
TRBV9	TRBD1	TRBJ2-2	-	CASSPSGQGASTGELFF	TGTGCCAGCAGCCCATCGGGACAGGGGGCTAGTACCGGGGAGCTGTTTTTT
TRBV6-1	TRBD1	TRBJ2-5	-	CASRTPGQGQKTQYF	TGTGCCAGCAGGACCCCGGGACAGGGGCAGAAGACCCAGTACTTC
TRBV7-2	TRBD2	TRBJ2-1	-	CASSFLAGADNEQFF	TGTGCCAGCAGCTTCCTAGCGGGAGCGGACAATGAGCAGTTCTTC
TRBV6-6	-	TRBJ1-2	-	CASSYSSSPNYGYTF	TGTGCCAGCAGTTACTCGTCCAGCCCTAACTATGGCTACACCTTC
TRBV11-1	-	TRBJ2-7	few	CASSFSRGPTYEQYF	TGTGCCAGCAGCTTCAGCAGGGGCCCAACCTACGAGCAGTACTTC
TRBV25-1	-	TRBJ2-3	-	CASSVGGMGLTDTQYF	TGTGCCAGCAGTGTCGGGGGTATGGGACTCACAGATACGCAGTATTTT
TRBV5-8	TRBD1	TRBJ1-4	-	CASTGQATNEKLFF	TGTGCCAGCACCGGACAGGCCACTAATGAAAAACTGTTTTTT
TRBV27	TRBD1	TRBJ2-1	few	CASSLGTGGAYNEQFF	TGTGCCAGCAGTTTAGGGACAGGGGGCGCTTACAATGAGCAGTTCTTC
TRBV16	TRBD1	TRBJ1-1	-	CASSPPDRRNTEAFF	TGTGCCAGCAGCCCCCCGGACAGGAGGAACACTGAAGCTTTCTTT
TRBV29-1	-	TRBJ2-7	-	CNVGGVPGYYYEQYF	TGCAACGTTGGTGGGGTTCCGGGCTACTACTACGAGCAGTACTTC
TRBV6-5	TRBD2	TRBJ2-1	-	CASSELAGDDEQFF	TGTGCCAGCAGTGAACTAGCGGGGGACGATGAGCAGTTCTTC
TRBV21-1	-	TRBJ1-1	-	CASSKVNRVGEAFF	TGTGCCAGCAGCAAAGTTAACAGGGTGGGTGAAGCTTTCTTT
TRBV12-5	TRBD1	TRBJ1-5	-	CASGTGGGWGPQHF	TGTGCTAGTGGCACAGGGGGTGGTTGGGGGCCCCAGCATTTT
TRBV7-3	TRBD1	TRBJ2-2	-	CASSLRDRGTTGELFF	TGTGCCAGCAGCTTAAGGGACAGGGGAACCACCGGGGAGCTGTTTTTT
TRBV5-1	-	TRBJ1-4	-	CASSLKSNEKLFF	TGCGCCAGCAGCTTGAAAAGCAATGAAAAACTGTTTTTT
TRBV9	TRBD1	TRBJ2-1	-	CASSPSTGPPSLYNEQFF	TGTGCCAGCAGCCCGTCGACAGGGCCCCCGAGCCTTTACAATGAGCAGTTCTTC
TRBV27	-	TRBJ2-2	few	CASSPEGYRSANTGELFF	TGTGCCAGCAGTCCCGAGGGCTACCGATCAGCGAACACCGGGGAGCTGTTTTTT
TRBV11-3	-	TRBJ2-2	once	CASSLVLARDTGELFF	TGTGCCAGCAGCTTAGTTTTAGCAAGGGATACCGGGGAGCTGTTTTTT
TRBV6-1	-	TRBJ1-5	-	CASSERLPALEPQHF	TGTGCCAGCAGTGAAAGGCTCCCGGCTTTAGAGCCCCAGCATTTT
TRBV30	TRBD2	TRBJ2-3	-	CASNTGLGTDTQYF	TGTGCCTCGAATACAGGACTAGGCACAGATACGCAGTATTTT
TRBV7-2	-	TRBJ2-3	-	CASSLAREGHRSTDTQYF	TGTGCCAGCAGCTTAGCCAGGGAGGGACATAGAAGCACAGATACGCAGTATTTT
TRBV6-1	-	TRBJ2-3	-	CASTKRGASTDTQYF	TGTGCCAGCACAAAACGGGGGGCGAGCACAGATACGCAGTATTTT
TRBV7-2	-	TRBJ2-7	-	CASSFGTWEQYF	TGTGCCAGCAGCTTTGGAACCTGGGAGCAGTACTTC
TRBV7-9	TRBD2	TRBJ2-3	-	CASSYPTSGRVPDTQYF	TGTGCCAGCAGCTACCCCACTAGCGGGAGAGTTCCAGATACGCAGTATTTT
TRBV6-5	-	TRBJ1-2	-	CASSYPEAYGYTF	TGTGCCAGCAGTTACCCAGAAGCCTATGGCTACACCTTC
TRBV9	-	TRBJ1-1	-	CASSVGSNRVSTEAFF	TGTGCCAGCAGCGTAGGATCCAACAGGGTAAGCACTGAAGCTTTCTTT
TRBV28	-	TRBJ1-4	-	CASNPPGPNEKLFF	TGTGCCAGCAACCCGCCGGGTCCTAATGAAAAACTGTTTTTT
TRBV5-6	-	TRBJ1-4	few	CASSETDSHEKLFF	TGTGCCAGCAGTGAAACGGACAGCCATGAAAAACTGTTTTTT
TRBV6-5	-	TRBJ1-1	-	CASSTGGLEAFF	TGTGCCAGCAGTACCGGAGGGCTTGAAGCTTTCTTT
TRBV27	-	TRBJ1-3	once	CASSSLFGTIYF	TGTGCCAGCAGCTCCCTATTCGGGACCATATATTTT
TRBV30	-	TRBJ2-6	-	CAWDRDSGANVLTF	TGTGCCTGGGACAGAGATTCTGGGGCCAACGTCCTGACTTTC
TRBV28	-	TRBJ1-2	-	CASSPVGTQHGYTF	TGTGCCAGCAGTCCCGTGGGTACCCAGCATGGCTACACCTTC
TRBV19	-	TRBJ2-1	-	CASSIRDGSNEQFF	TGTGCCAGTAGTATAAGAGACGGGAGCAATGAGCAGTTCTTC
TRBV6-6	-	TRBJ2-3	-	CASSYSRLTRADTQYF	TGTGCCAGCAGTTACTCGAGACTAACCCGCGCAGATACGCAGTATTTT
TRBV13	-	TRBJ2-6	-	CASSQGGFGANVLTF	TGTGCCAGCAGCCAGGGAGGATTTGGGGCCAACGTCCTGACTTTC
TRBV10-3	TRBD1	TRBJ1-2	-	CAIRLDRAQGYTF	TGTGCCATCAGACTGGACAGGGCGCAAGGCTACACCTTC
TRBV18	TRBD1	TRBJ1-2	-	CASSPLGTGYGYTF	TGTGCCAGCTCACCACTAGGGACAGGCTATGGCTACACCTTC
TRBV7-2	-	TRBJ1-5	-	CASSPIARGTNQPQHF	TGTGCCAGCAGTCCAATCGCCAGGGGTACCAATCAGCCCCAGCATTTT
TRBV19	-	TRBJ1-3	once	CASTLTSSSGNTIYF	TGTGCCAGTACCTTGACAAGTTCTTCTGGAAACACCATATATTTT
TRBV4-1	-	TRBJ1-1	-	CASSTQVVNEAFF	TGCGCCAGCAGCACACAGGTTGTTAATGAAGCTTTCTTT
TRBV25-1	TRBD1	TRBJ1-2	-	CARPQEQGYKNYGYTF	TGTGCCCGCCCCCAAGAACAGGGGTACAAGAACTATGGCTACACCTTC
TRBV7-7	TRBD1	TRBJ2-3	-	CASSPGTGSADTQYF	TGTGCTAGCAGTCCCGGGACAGGGTCCGCAGATACGCAGTATTTT
TRBV5-6	-	TRBJ1-1	-	CASSLAWRGGRTEAFF	TGTGCCAGCAGCTTGGCCTGGAGGGGCGGGAGGACTGAAGCTTTCTTT
TRBV5-1	-	TRBJ1-2	-	CASTGESYGYTF	TGCGCCAGCACGGGGGAGAGCTATGGCTACACCTTC
TRBV5-5	-	TRBJ1-1	few	CASSQAWGMTANTEAFF	TGTGCCAGCAGCCAAGCTTGGGGAATGACAGCGAACACTGAAGCTTTCTTT
TRBV30	-	TRBJ2-5	-	CAVSGGAQTQYF	TGTGCCGTATCAGGCGGGGCACAGACCCAGTACTTC
TRBV19	-	TRBJ2-5	once	CASSLQDTVGAQYF	TGTGCCAGTAGTCTTCAGGACACGGTAGGGGCCCAGTACTTC
TRBV7-6	-	TRBJ2-2	once	CASSKDFQNTGELFF	TGTGCCAGCAGCAAGGACTTTCAGAACACCGGGGAGCTGTTTTTT
TRBV6-4	-	TRBJ1-5	-	CASSDNRVSNQPQHF	TGTGCCAGCAGTGACAATAGAGTTAGCAATCAGCCCCAGCATTTT
TRBV5-1	TRBD2	TRBJ2-3	-	CASSHEGLVVYDTQYF	TGCGCCAGCAGCCACGAGGGACTAGTGGTTTACGATACGCAGTATTTT
TRBV5-5	-	TRBJ1-2	few	CASSQDLNYGYTF	TGTGCCAGCAGCCAAGACCTTAACTATGGCTACACCTTC
TRBV27	-	TRBJ1-1	-	CASSWSGAQAEAFF	TGTGCCAGCAGTTGGTCAGGAGCCCAGGCTGAAGCTTTCTTT
TRBV18	TRBD1	TRBJ1-1	medium-sized	CASSLTGDRTEAFF	TGTGCCAGCTCACTAACAGGGGACCGGACTGAAGCTTTCTTT
TRBV19	-	TRBJ1-1	once	CASLIVAGGRTNTEAFF	TGTGCCAGTCTAATTGTCGCGGGAGGACGGACGAACACTGAAGCTTTCTTT
TRBV18	-	TRBJ1-3	-	CASSLASGAPGNTIYF	TGTGCCAGCTCCCTGGCCTCGGGGGCACCCGGAAACACCATATATTTT
TRBV7-2	TRBD1	TRBJ2-1	-	CASSSPYRGQDEQFF	TGTGCCAGCAGCTCACCATACAGGGGTCAGGATGAGCAGTTCTTC
TRBV7-9	-	TRBJ2-1	-	CASSRVGSGNEQFF	TGTGCCAGCAGCCGGGTGGGCTCGGGCAATGAGCAGTTCTTC